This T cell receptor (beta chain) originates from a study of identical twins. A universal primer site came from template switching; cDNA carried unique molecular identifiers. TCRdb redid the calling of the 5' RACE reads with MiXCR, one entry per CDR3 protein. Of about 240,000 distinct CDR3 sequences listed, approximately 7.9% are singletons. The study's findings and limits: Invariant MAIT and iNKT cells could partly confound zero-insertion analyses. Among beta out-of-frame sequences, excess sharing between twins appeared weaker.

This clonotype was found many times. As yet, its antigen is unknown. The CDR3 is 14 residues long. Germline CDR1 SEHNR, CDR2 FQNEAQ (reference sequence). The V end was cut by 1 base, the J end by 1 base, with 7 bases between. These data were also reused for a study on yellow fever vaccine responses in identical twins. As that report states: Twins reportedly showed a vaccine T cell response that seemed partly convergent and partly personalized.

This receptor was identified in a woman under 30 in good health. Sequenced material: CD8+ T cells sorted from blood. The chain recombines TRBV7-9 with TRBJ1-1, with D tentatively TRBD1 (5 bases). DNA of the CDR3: TGTGCCAGCAGCTTAGGGGGGAAGAACACTGAAGCTTTCTTT. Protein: CASSLGGKNTEAFF.